The next 26 T cell receptor beta chains were all read from a single sample in a study of Ad26.COV2.S vaccination and SARS-CoV-2 variants. The protocol was immunoSEQ multiplex PCR, while the TCRdb copy is restricted to in-frame clones and leaves out a portion. Of roughly 380,000 clones listed, roughly 84% were seen once; the top ten hold 3.4%. The treatment was: over 15 received Ad26.COV2.S at low or high dose, single or two shots; about 5 received placebo; per-sample allocation not given. Sampling took place 63 days after the first vaccine or placebo injection. The specimen was peripheral blood, collected in a trial of Ad26.COV2.S vaccine versus placebo. These receptors all stem from a person between 18 and 59 years old who received the Ad26.COV2.S COVID-19 vaccine or a placebo.

This sequence joins TRBV18 and TRBJ2-5; D unclear. CDR3 length: 15 residues. Germline V lookup: CDR1 KGHSH, CDR2 LQKENI. V gave up 3 bases and J gave up 1 base, with 12 bases separating them. The DNA for the CDR3 is TGTGCCAGCTCACCCGTGGGCGGAATCCAAGAGACCCAGTACTTC. Translation: CASSPVGGIQETQYF.

The V and J genes are TRBV10-1 and TRBJ1-6, with D hard to call. V was clipped by 10 bases and J by 0 bases, with 19 bases between them. This CDR3 comprises 17 residues. CDR1 is WNHNN, CDR2 SYGVQD, per germline (reference sequence). The CDR3 region is CATYPGHKSSYNSPLHF. CDR3 nucleotides: TGCGCCACCTACCCGGGTCACAAGAGCTCCTATAATTCACCCCTCCACTTT.

Points on this clone: This CDR3 is also generated by other DNA sequences in the sample. This chain links TRBV29-1 with TRBJ2-7; D unclear. The CDR3 loop spans 11 amino acids. V was clipped by 2 bases and J by 5 bases, with 7 bases between them. In germline, CDR1 is SQVTM, CDR2 ANQGSEA. The CDR3 nucleotides read TGCAGCGTTGAATTGGGGAACGAGCAGTACTTC. This encodes CSVELGNEQYF.

The V gene is TRBV2, the J gene TRBJ1-1; 7 nucleotides agree with TRBD1. The germline V gene encodes CDR1 SNHLY and CDR2 FYNNEI. The J segment lost 9 bases and the V segment lost 0 bases, leaving 4 bases of the junction unmatched. The CDR3 consists of 13 residues. CDR3 amino acids: CASSEAPGQQAFF. CDR3 in DNA: TGTGCCAGCAGTGAAGCCCCGGGACAGCAAGCTTTCTTT.

This clone was found once. The chain recombines TRBV29-1 with TRBJ2-1; TRBD1 aligns across 9 bases. Trimming removed 4 bases from V and 9 bases from J; junction bases left unmatched: 10. CDR3 length equals 14 residues. Germline CDR1 is SQVTM and CDR2 is ANQGSEA. The CDR3 protein is CSVVRAGQGSEQFF. For the CDR3, the DNA is TGCAGCGTTGTAAGGGCCGGACAGGGGTCTGAGCAGTTCTTC.

This chain links TRBV15 with TRBJ2-2; D may be TRBD1 (7 bases). The CDR3 runs 14 residues. From germline, CDR1 is LNHNV and CDR2 YYDKDF (reference sequence). V lost 8 bases and J 5 bases, leaving 15 bases between the germline ends. This CDR3 reads CATFGGGLTGELFF. The CDR3 coding sequence is TGTGCCACCTTTGGAGGGGGCTTAACCGGGGAGCTGTTTTTT.

V and J are TRBV12-3 or TRBV12-4 and TRBJ2-7; TRBD1 aligns across 7 bases. Trimming took 6 bases from V and 3 from J; bases not matched to a gene: 5. CDR3 length equals 13 residues. The chain's CDR3 is CASRGTAGYEQYF. Written as DNA, the CDR3 is TGTGCCAGCAGGGGGACAGCAGGCTACGAGCAGTACTTC.

This clone appeared a few times. This rearrangement joins TRBV2 to TRBJ1-1; D possibly corresponds to TRBD1 (5 bases). Germline V CDR1 and CDR2: SNHLY, FYNNEI. Trimming cost V 4 bases and J 6 bases, with 15 bases left between them. The CDR3 sequence is 14 residues long. CDR3 coding DNA: TGTGCCAGCAGTGTCAAGGGAGGGGTCGCTGAAGCTTTCTTT. Its translation is CASSVKGGVAEAFF.

The V call is TRBV27, the J call TRBJ1-5; D gene ambiguous. Trimming took 2 bases from V and 7 from J, leaving 9 bases between them. The CDR3 has 13 amino acids. Germline lookup yields CDR1 MNHEY and CDR2 SMNVEV (reference sequence). In DNA, the CDR3 is TGTGCCAGCAGTTTAATGGGTAGCCAGCCCCAGCATTTT. This codes for CASSLMGSQPQHF.

V usage is TRBV5-6 and J usage is TRBJ2-2; TRBD2 is a possible D gene (6 bases). The CDR3 loop spans 13 amino acids. Germline-derived CDR1 and CDR2 are SGHDT and YYEEEE. Trimming removed 2 bases at V and 4 bases at J, with 6 bases between. For the CDR3, the DNA is TGTGCCAGCAGCTTCGGGAGCACCGGGGAGCTGTTTTTT. This translates into CASSFGSTGELFF.

The chain is built from TRBV5-1 and TRBJ2-3, with 9 bases identical to TRBD2. Trimming removed 5 bases from V and 6 bases from J; junction bases left unmatched: 7. This CDR3 is 14 amino acids long. CDR1 and CDR2 from the germline V gene are SGHRS and YFSETQ. The CDR3 coding sequence is TGCGCCAGCAGGGGACTAGCTGAAGGGGATACGCAGTATTTT. Translated, it gives CASRGLAEGDTQYF.

This clone has a handful of counts. The gene calls are TRBV6-6 and TRBJ1-2; a possible D gene is TRBD1 (5 bases). Germline CDR1 and CDR2: MNHNY and SVGAGI (reference sequence). CDR3 size: 15 residues. Trimming shortened V by 5 bases and J by 6 bases, and 19 bases separated the two germline ends. The CDR3 is CASSSRDPERNGYTF. CDR3 in DNA: TGTGCCAGCAGTAGTCGGGACCCCGAGAGAAATGGCTACACCTTC.

This clone has just one count. The genes are TRBV7-2 and TRBJ1-1; D is uncertain. The V gene lost 5 bases and the J gene lost 3 bases, with 4 bases spanning the gap. This CDR3 is 11 amino acids long. The V gene's germline CDR1 is SGHTA and CDR2 FQGNSA. The DNA for the CDR3 is TGTGCCAGCAGCCCTTACACTGAAGCTTTCTTT. Amino acids: CASSPYTEAFF.

The chain links TRBV9 to TRBJ1-1, with TRBD1 identical over 8 bases. V gave up 0 bases and J gave up 8 bases; unmatched junction bases: 6. CDR1 and CDR2 (germline): SGDLS, YYNGEE. CDR3 length equals 14 residues. CDR3 sequence (DNA): TGTGCCAGCAGCGTAGGAGGCAGGGGGCAGGAAGCTTTCTTT. Translated: CASSVGGRGQEAFF. Based on the CDR3 plus reference TRBV9 and TRBJ1-1, the full variable domain is DSGVTQTPKHLITATGQRVTLRCSPRSGDLSVYWYQQSLDQGLQFLIQYYNGEERAKGNILERFSAQQFPDLHSELNLSSLELGDSALYFCASSVGGRGQEAFFGQGTRLTVV.

Concerning this clone itself: The junction does not match germline at one end; this may be a read error. V gene TRBV7-7 combines with J gene TRBJ2-2; 11 bases align to TRBD2. The CDR3 is 16 residues long. Germline assignment: CDR1 SSHAT and CDR2 FNYEAQ (reference sequence). CDR3 DNA sequence: TGTGCTAGCAGCAGACGCACTAGCGGGGGAACCGGGGAGCTGTTTTTT. Translating gives CASSRRTSGGTGELFF.

The gene calls are TRBV2 and TRBJ1-6; D unresolved. The CDR3 is 12 residues long. CDR1 is SNHLY and CDR2 is FYNNEI in the germline V gene. The V end was cut by 8 bases, the J end by 4 bases, with 6 bases between. CDR3 residues: CASGEYNSPLHF. Written as DNA, the CDR3 is TGTGCCAGCGGGGAGTATAATTCACCCCTCCACTTT. The full variable domain, completed using reference TRBV2 and TRBJ1-6, is EPEVTQTPSHQVTQMGQEVILRCVPISNHLYFYWYRQILGQKVEFLVSFYNNEISEKSEIFDDQFSVERPDGSNFTLKIRSTKLEDSAMYFCASGEYNSPLHFGNGTRLTVT.

The chain joins TRBV4-3 to TRBJ1-4; D call uncertain. This CDR3 has 13 residues. Germline values: CDR1 LGHNA, CDR2 YSLEER. Trimming cost V 0 bases and J 10 bases, with 9 bases left between them. The CDR3 region is CASSQEVRGKLFF. Written as DNA, the CDR3 is TGCGCCAGCAGCCAAGAAGTCCGGGGAAAACTGTTTTTT.

Points on this clone: Other DNA sequences in this sample translate to the same CDR3. The gene calls are TRBV7-9 and TRBJ1-1; no firm D call. Germline V gives CDR1 SEHNR, CDR2 FQNEAQ (reference sequence). V shed 1 base and J shed 2 bases, with 2 bases lying between them. There are 12 residues in the CDR3. The CDR3 protein is CASSLVNTEAFF. The CDR3 nucleotides read TGTGCCAGCAGCTTAGTAAACACTGAAGCTTTCTTT.

The V and J genes are TRBV11-2 and TRBJ2-2; D perhaps matches TRBD1 (6 bases). The germline gives CDR1 SGHAT, CDR2 FQNNGV. The ends were cut back, 0 bases at V and 3 bases at J, with 8 bases in the middle. The CDR3 loop spans 15 amino acids. CDR3 protein: CASSLDWTDTGELFF. The CDR3, as DNA: TGTGCCAGCAGCTTAGATTGGACAGACACCGGGGAGCTGTTTTTT.

The rearrangement uses TRBV9 and TRBJ1-2, with 8 bases that match TRBD1. Germline CDR1 SGDLS, CDR2 YYNGEE. Germline trimming cut 4 bases from V and 1 base from J; bases unmatched to any gene: 6. The CDR3 totals 15 residues. The CDR3 spells CASSPRQGSNYGYTF. DNA for the CDR3: TGTGCCAGCAGCCCCCGACAGGGGAGTAACTATGGCTACACCTTC.

This chain uses TRBV11-2 with TRBJ1-2; D is perhaps TRBD1 (5 bases). CDR1 is SGHAT and CDR2 is FQNNGV in the germline V gene. The V end was cut by 4 bases, the J end by 4 bases, with 13 bases between. CDR3 length equals 14 residues. The CDR3 is CASSSTGPFYGYTF. The CDR3 DNA reads as TGTGCCAGCAGCTCAACAGGCCCCTTCTATGGCTACACCTTC.

The rearrangement uses TRBV4-3 and TRBJ2-7; 7 positions match TRBD2. Germline V gives CDR1 LGHNA, CDR2 YSLEER. The CDR3 runs to 15 residues. Trimming at V came to 3 bases and at J to 6 bases, leaving 11 bases not matched to a gene. The CDR3 reads CASSHLGRGKGEQYF. In nucleotides, the CDR3 is TGCGCCAGCAGCCACCTGGGGAGGGGAAAGGGCGAGCAGTACTTC.

The chain couples TRBV16 to TRBJ1-4; unclear D gene. Trimming took off 3 bases at V and 7 bases at J, with 6 bases between the two ends. CDR3 length: 12 amino acids. CDR1 is KGHSY, CDR2 FQNENV, per germline. This CDR3 reads CASSQDLEKLFF. As DNA, the CDR3 is TGTGCCAGCAGCCAGGATCTTGAAAAACTGTTTTTT.

The CDR3, as DNA: TGTGCCAGCAGCTTACAGGGAGGCGAGCAGTACTTC. It codes for CASSLQGGEQYF. This chain links TRBV7-3 with TRBJ2-7; D may be TRBD2 (6 bases). Germline V lookup: CDR1 SGHTA, CDR2 FQGTGA. The length of the CDR3 is 12 residues. V was cut by 2 bases and J by 6 bases, with 8 bases left in between.

The J gene is TRBJ2-7, the V gene TRBV5-1; D perhaps matches TRBD1 (7 bases). Deletions cut 5 bases from V and 3 bases from J, with 9 bases between. Germline loops: CDR1 SGHRS, CDR2 YFSETQ. This CDR3 has 12 amino acids. This CDR3 reads CASRRDSYEQYF. CDR3 nucleotide sequence: TGCGCCAGCAGGCGGGACAGCTACGAGCAGTACTTC.

The chain links TRBV12-3 or TRBV12-4 to TRBJ1-1; D not resolved. V shed 6 bases and J shed 10 bases, with 18 bases lying between them. This CDR3 is 13 amino acids long. DNA of the CDR3: TGTGCCAGCAGCATCGGTGGCTTTCTTACAGCTTTCTTT. This encodes CASSIGGFLTAFF.